One T cell receptor beta chain is described in this entry. Its target is not known. The data stem from a study of T cell repertoires in cytomegalovirus infection. As for the study in general: Public TCR beta signatures provided an indication of both CMV infection and a matching HLA type. Study-level findings and limits: What dominated the ex vivo response were HLA-C-restricted CMV-specific TCR beta clonotypes.

A single record per CDR3 protein comes from TCRdb applying MiXCR to the reads. The profile shows some 270,000 distinct CDR3 sequences, 15% to 20% of them singletons. This CDR3 contains 14 residues. Germline assignment: CDR1 SGHAT and CDR2 FQDESV (reference sequence). V was shortened by 5 bases and J by 6 bases, with 16 bases between the two germline ends. The clonotype originates from a human donor in good health (CMV status not recorded). Some clones in this sample may be carry-over from other donors' samples. The sequencing input was CD8+ T cells from PBMCs. The chain carries TRBV11-1 and TRBJ1-1; D is unclear. The CDR3 loop is CASSIQYGSAEAFF. Here the CDR3 DNA reads TGTGCCAGCAGCATTCAATATGGGTCCGCTGAAGCTTTCTTT. The variable domain in full, with the rest retrieved from reference TRBV11-1 and TRBJ1-1, is EAEVAQSPRYKITEKSQAVAFWCDPISGHATLYWYRQILGQGPELLVQFQDESVVDDSQLPKDRFSAERLKGVDSTLKIQPAELGDSAMYLCASSIQYGSAEAFFGQGTRLTVV.